These 19 T cell receptor beta chains originate from one sample sequenced in a study. TCRdb redid the calling of the RT-PCR reads with MiXCR, one entry per CDR3 protein. The sample holds around 700,000 distinct CDR3 sequences, 12% to 15% seen once. Sequencing was performed on memory CD4+ T cells from blood. Receptors were obtained from a female donor in good health, serving as a healthy control.

This chain uses TRBV29-1 with TRBJ2-1; 11 bases are shared with TRBD2. CDR3 length equals 17 residues. Germline loops: CDR1 SQVTM, CDR2 ANQGSEA. The junction had 13 bases not matched to a gene; V was cut back by 6 bases and J by 3 bases. The CDR3 region is CSVRQGGTSGSYNEQFF. CDR3 DNA: TGCAGCGTGAGACAGGGAGGTACTAGCGGGAGCTACAATGAGCAGTTCTTC.

This clonotype was seen a handful of times. The V call is TRBV6-2 or TRBV6-3, the J call TRBJ2-2, with a tentative D call TRBD1 (6 bases). The V and J ends lost 5 bases and 3 bases respectively, with 16 bases between them. CDR1 and CDR2 from the germline V gene are MNHEY and SVGEGT. The CDR3 runs 16 residues. CDR3 protein: CASSPLRSGDTGELFF. CDR3 coding DNA: TGTGCCAGCAGTCCCTTACGATCAGGGGACACCGGGGAGCTGTTTTTT.

The rearrangement links TRBV7-2 to TRBJ2-7; 8 bases are a match to TRBD2. Germline V gene lookup returns CDR1 SGHTA and CDR2 FQGNSA. With 1 base clipped from V and 5 bases from J, the junction kept 4 bases outside the gene matches. This CDR3 spans 14 amino acids. CDR3 DNA: TGTGCCAGCAGCTTAGTAGCGGGATTGCACGAGCAGTACTTC. Protein product: CASSLVAGLHEQYF.

This clonotype was detected ten times or more. The chain recombines TRBV20-1 with TRBJ2-1; the D gene is possibly TRBD2 (7 bases). V lost 3 bases and J 6 bases, leaving 18 bases between the germline ends. The germline gives CDR1 DFQATT, CDR2 SNEGSKA (reference sequence). The CDR3 has 15 amino acids. This CDR3 is CSASRGGGLVNEQFF. The CDR3 DNA follows: TGCAGTGCTAGCCGAGGGGGAGGGCTTGTCAATGAGCAGTTCTTC.

This clonotype showed up many times. The V gene is TRBV7-3, the J gene TRBJ2-5; 7 nucleotides match TRBD2. Per the germline V gene, CDR1 is SGHTA and CDR2 is FQGTGA. This CDR3 is built from 13 residues. V lost 3 bases and J lost 5; bases outside the gene matches: 3. For the CDR3, the DNA is TGTGCCAGCAGCTTCAACGGGGGGGAGACCCAGTACTTC. The encoded protein is CASSFNGGETQYF.

V is TRBV7-3 and J is TRBJ2-3; 11 nucleotides agree with TRBD1. The J segment lost 11 bases and the V segment lost 2 bases, leaving 9 bases of the junction unmatched. The CDR3 spans 15 residues. Per the germline V gene, CDR1 is SGHTA and CDR2 is FQGTGA. CDR3 protein: CASSLGQGAQSGQYF. In nucleotides, the CDR3 is TGTGCCAGCAGCTTAGGACAGGGGGCGCAGAGTGGGCAGTATTTT.

The chain employs TRBV15 and TRBJ1-4; 7 bases fit TRBD1. Germline loops: CDR1 LNHNV, CDR2 YYDKDF (reference sequence). V was pared by 1 base and J by 8 bases, with 7 bases of the junction left unmatched. This CDR3 has 15 amino acids. The CDR3 nucleotides read TGTGCCACCAGCAGAGGGGGGACAGACGGAGAAAAACTGTTTTTT. Translating it yields CATSRGGTDGEKLFF.

The rearrangement uses TRBV2 and TRBJ2-3; 7 bases map to TRBD2. With 6 bases clipped from V and 7 bases from J, the junction kept 13 bases outside the gene matches. CDR1 and CDR2 (germline): SNHLY, FYNNEI. This CDR3 is built from 15 residues. The chain's CDR3 is CASSRREGLGNTQYF. The CDR3 DNA is TGTGCCAGCAGCCGGAGGGAGGGCCTAGGAAATACGCAGTATTTT.

The chain links TRBV7-2 to TRBJ2-7, with 7 positions matching TRBD1. V lost 5 bases, J lost 1 base, and 14 bases stayed unmatched. CDR3 size: 17 residues. CDR1 SGHTA and CDR2 FQGNSA come from the germline V gene. The CDR3 nucleotides are TGTGCCAGCAGCCATATACCCACAGGGGACATTTCCTACGAGCAGTACTTC. It translates to CASSHIPTGDISYEQYF.

This clonotype was recorded at least ten times. The gene calls are TRBV20-1 and TRBJ1-2; 7 bases line up with TRBD1. This CDR3 region has 12 residues. V lost 7 bases, J lost 4 bases, and 6 bases stayed unmatched. Germline V gene data show CDR1 as DFQATT and CDR2 as SNEGSKA (reference sequence). CDR3 in DNA: TGCAGTGTAACAGGGGACGGCTATGGCTACACCTTC. Residues: CSVTGDGYGYTF.

This chain connects TRBV7-9 to TRBJ2-7; D uncertain. Looked up from germline, CDR1 is SEHNR and CDR2 is FQNEAQ (reference sequence). The CDR3 runs to 14 residues. Trimming took off 5 bases at V and 3 bases at J, with 14 bases between the two ends. The CDR3 loop is CASSPLSLNYEQYF. The CDR3, as DNA: TGTGCCAGCAGCCCACTTAGTTTGAACTACGAGCAGTACTTC. Variable domain in full (rest from reference TRBV7-9 and TRBJ2-7): DTGVSQNPRHKITKRGQNVTFRCDPISEHNRLYWYRQTLGQGPEFLTYFQNEAQLEKSRLLSDRFSAERPKGSFSTLEIQRTEQGDSAMYLCASSPLSLNYEQYFGPGTRLTVT.

This clonotype was observed many times. The V call is TRBV20-1, the J call TRBJ2-7, with 12 bases fitting TRBD2. Germline V gives CDR1 DFQATT, CDR2 SNEGSKA (reference sequence). J gave up 6 bases and V 6 bases, and 3 bases lay outside the gene matches. The CDR3 runs to 12 residues. The CDR3 loop reads CSAASGRGEQYF. Written as DNA, the CDR3 is TGCAGTGCCGCTAGCGGGAGGGGCGAGCAGTACTTC.

This chain links TRBV6-5 with TRBJ1-5, with a weak D call TRBD1 (5 bases). Trimming stripped 6 bases from V and 0 bases from J, with 18 bases between. The germline V gene encodes CDR1 MNHEY and CDR2 SVGAGI. This CDR3 spans 17 amino acids. CDR3 region: CASSRGGWGYSNQPQHF. The CDR3 region has the DNA TGTGCCAGCAGCCGGGGCGGTTGGGGATATAGCAATCAGCCCCAGCATTTT.

This clonotype was seen a handful of times. The J gene is TRBJ1-2, the V gene TRBV6-5; no clear D gene. Germline CDR1 reads MNHEY; CDR2 reads SVGAGI. Trimming shortened V by 0 bases and J by 4 bases, and 6 bases separated the two germline ends. The CDR3 extends over 13 amino acids. In DNA form, the CDR3 reads TGTGCCAGCAGTTACTCCCGGATCTATGGCTACACCTTC. It specifies CASSYSRIYGYTF.

This clonotype was detected a few times. The chain has TRBV7-2 and TRBJ1-2; 8 bases agree with TRBD1. The V gene's germline CDR1 is SGHTA and CDR2 FQGNSA. Trimming at V came to 5 bases and at J to 4 bases, leaving 9 bases not matched to a gene. The CDR3 length is 15 residues. This CDR3 is CASSPRQGTSYGYTF. In nucleotides, the CDR3 is TGTGCCAGCAGCCCAAGACAGGGGACGAGCTATGGCTACACCTTC.

This clonotype was counted many times. The chain employs TRBV10-3 and TRBJ1-6, with 11 nucleotides matching TRBD1. Germline CDR1 ENHRY, CDR2 SYGVKD. V lost 6 bases and J lost 9; bases outside the gene matches: 10. CDR3 length: 16 amino acids. The CDR3 is CAISSGQGAFGSPLHF. The CDR3 coding sequence is TGTGCCATCAGCAGCGGACAGGGGGCTTTTGGTTCACCCCTCCACTTT.

The gene calls are TRBV5-4 and TRBJ2-1; D gene unclear. V lost 1 base, J lost 6 bases, and 8 bases lay in between. The CDR3 has 13 residues. Germline lookup yields CDR1 SGHNT and CDR2 YYREEE (reference sequence). CDR3 coding DNA: TGTGCCAGCAGCTTGAGGGCAGGCAATGAGCAGTTCTTC. Translation: CASSLRAGNEQFF.

This sequence joins TRBV4-2 and TRBJ2-7; 11 positions agree with TRBD1. The germline V gene has CDR1 LGHNA and CDR2 YNFKEQ. The CDR3 is 14 residues long. V trimming: 10 bases; J trimming: 2 bases; junction bases outside the gene matches: 7. The CDR3 here is CATGEGQGAYEQYF. DNA for the CDR3: TGTGCCACCGGGGAGGGACAGGGGGCCTACGAGCAGTACTTC.

The V call is TRBV7-3, the J call TRBJ2-1, with TRBD2 as a possible D gene (6 bases). CDR3 length equals 15 residues. V shed 2 bases and J shed 5 bases, with 13 bases lying between them. The germline V gene encodes CDR1 SGHTA and CDR2 FQGTGA. CDR3 coding DNA: TGTGCCAGCAGCTTATTGGTTAGCGGCCACAATGAGCAGTTCTTC. It specifies CASSLLVSGHNEQFF.